Following are 14 T cell receptor beta chains from one sample sequenced in a study of T cells after yellow fever vaccination. TCRdb fed the 5' RACE reads into MiXCR, producing one record per CDR3 protein. The sample has under 350,000 distinct CDR3 sequences; over 4% are singletons. The sample here was PBMCs, taken 5 days after the yellow fever booster vaccination. The source of these receptors is a man aged 18 to 29 who received the YFV17D yellow fever vaccine.

The rearrangement links TRBV20-1 to TRBJ2-1; D may be TRBD1 or TRBD2 (5 bases each). The V end lost 2 bases, the J end lost 0 bases, and 14 bases lay between the germline ends. CDR3 length: 16 amino acids. The germline CDR1 and CDR2 sequences are DFQATT and SNEGSKA (reference sequence). This CDR3 is CSARPGTLSSYNEQFF. The CDR3 DNA sequence: TGCAGTGCTAGACCAGGGACGTTGAGCTCCTACAATGAGCAGTTCTTC.

CDR3 sequence: CAINSGGANTGELFF. The DNA of the CDR3 is TGTGCCATCAACAGCGGGGGAGCGAACACCGGGGAGCTGTTTTTT. V usage is TRBV10-3 and J usage is TRBJ2-2, with 8 bases matching TRBD2. This CDR3 is 15 amino acids long. The V and J ends lost 7 bases and 0 bases, in that order; junction bases with no gene match: 4. In germline, CDR1 is ENHRY, CDR2 SYGVKD.

This clonotype was counted many times. The chain joins TRBV7-6 to TRBJ1-4; D not resolved. V dropped 2 bases and J dropped 3 bases, with 13 bases sitting between them. This CDR3 spans 16 amino acids. Germline V gene sequence: CDR1 SGHVS, CDR2 FNYEAQ. This CDR3 is CASSLWVSGANEKLFF. CDR3 DNA: TGTGCCAGCAGCTTATGGGTGTCGGGAGCTAATGAAAAACTGTTTTTT. The full variable domain, rest sourced from reference TRBV7-6 and TRBJ1-4, is GAGVSQSPRYKVTKRGQDVALRCDPISGHVSLYWYRQALGQGPEFLTYFNYEAQQDKSGLPNDRFSAERPEGSISTLTIQRTEQRDSAMYRCASSLWVSGANEKLFFGSGTQLSVL.

This sequence joins TRBV12-3 or TRBV12-4 and TRBJ2-7, with TRBD1 identical over 7 bases. J was trimmed by 0 bases and V by 7 bases; bases with no gene match: 3. The CDR3 length is 13 residues. The CDR3: CASKRGLSYEQYF. CDR3 bases: TGTGCCAGCAAAAGGGGGCTCTCCTACGAGCAGTACTTC.

This clonotype was recorded many times. V and J are TRBV11-2 and TRBJ2-5; unclear D gene. Trimming cost V 3 bases and J 2 bases, with 10 bases left between them. This CDR3 comprises 14 residues. Germline V gene data show CDR1 as SGHAT and CDR2 as FQNNGV. CDR3 amino acids: CASSFSIVQETQYF. The CDR3 DNA reads as TGTGCCAGCAGCTTTTCGATCGTTCAAGAGACCCAGTACTTC.

The rearrangement links TRBV20-1 to TRBJ1-5; no clear D gene. Per the germline V gene, CDR1 is DFQATT and CDR2 is SNEGSKA (reference sequence). Trimming pared 0 bases from V and 7 bases from J, leaving 7 bases between. The CDR3 spans 12 residues. Written as DNA, the CDR3 is TGCAGTGCTAGAGATCGGGAACAGCCCCAGCATTTT. Translated, it gives CSARDREQPQHF.

This clonotype was counted many times. The chain carries TRBV4-1 and TRBJ2-3, with D perhaps matching TRBD1 or TRBD2 (5 bases each). Per germline, CDR1 MGHRA and CDR2 YSYEKL. Trimming removed 2 bases at V and 7 bases at J, with 10 bases between. This CDR3 has 13 residues. Here the CDR3 DNA reads TGCGCCAGCAGCCAAACCGGGGCCTATACGCAGTATTTT. It codes for CASSQTGAYTQYF.

In this sample, this clonotype turned up a few times. The V gene is TRBV7-2, the J gene TRBJ2-1; D possibly corresponds to TRBD1 (5 bases). Germline V lookup: CDR1 SGHTA, CDR2 FQGNSA. The CDR3 length is 13 residues. Between the trimmed V and J ends, which lost 5 bases and 8 bases, there was a span of 13 bases. This CDR3 is CASSRGRAYEQFF. The DNA of the CDR3 is TGTGCCAGCAGCCGCGGCAGGGCTTATGAGCAGTTCTTC. Looking up the rest from reference TRBV7-2 and TRBJ2-1 gives the full variable domain: GAGVSQSPSNKVTEKGKDVELRCDPISGHTALYWYRQSLGQGLEFLIYFQGNSAPDKSGLPSDRFSAERTGGSVSTLTIQRTQQEDSAVYLCASSRGRAYEQFFGPGTRLTVL.

This clonotype came up many times. The chain couples TRBV5-1 to TRBJ2-5; TRBD2 might be the D (5 bases). The germline V and J ends were trimmed by 3 bases and 5 bases, with 14 bases remaining between them. CDR1 SGHRS and CDR2 YFSETQ come from the germline V gene. The length of the CDR3 is 14 residues. The CDR3, as DNA: TGCGCCAGCAGCTACAGCACTAGTATTGAGACCCAGTACTTC. Amino acid sequence: CASSYSTSIETQYF.

This clonotype has more than one count but fewer than ten. V is TRBV20-1 and J is TRBJ1-1; TRBD1 matches 9 bases. Germline values: CDR1 DFQATT, CDR2 SNEGSKA (reference sequence). The CDR3 sequence is 19 residues long. The CDR3 region has the DNA TGCAGCGCGGCTGACAGGGGGATATTCGTTGTGGGTGGGAACACTGAAGCTTTCTTT. It specifies CSAADRGIFVVGGNTEAFF.

This clonotype was detected many times. The chain has TRBV5-1 and TRBJ1-5, with D possibly being TRBD1 (5 bases). The CDR3 contains 14 residues. Germline loops: CDR1 SGHRS, CDR2 YFSETQ. Trimming stripped 4 bases from V and 2 bases from J, with 10 bases between. The CDR3 DNA reads TGCGCCAGCAGCGAGGGGATCCGCAATCAGCCCCAGCATTTT. It yields the protein CASSEGIRNQPQHF.

This clonotype came up many times. The rearrangement joins TRBV7-3 to TRBJ2-5; the D gene is possibly TRBD2 (6 bases). The germline V and J ends were trimmed by 1 base and 2 bases, with 14 bases remaining between them. Germline assignment: CDR1 SGHTA and CDR2 FQGTGA. This CDR3 region has 16 residues. This CDR3 is CASSLKAKGLQETQYF. The DNA for the CDR3 is TGTGCCAGCAGCTTAAAGGCGAAAGGACTACAAGAGACCCAGTACTTC.

The chain has TRBV20-1 and TRBJ2-1; 7 nucleotides match TRBD2. The CDR3 is 14 amino acids. With V trimmed by 1 base and J by 7 bases, 7 bases remained unmatched. Germline V gene data show CDR1 as DFQATT and CDR2 as SNEGSKA (reference sequence). The CDR3 coding sequence is TGCAGTGCTAGAGGCCCGGGGGGTAGTAATGAGCAGTTCTTC. Its translation is CSARGPGGSNEQFF.

The rearrangement joins TRBV5-1 to TRBJ2-3; 9 bases align to TRBD2. Trimming at V came to 0 bases and at J to 4 bases, leaving 9 bases not matched to a gene. Per germline, CDR1 SGHRS and CDR2 YFSETQ. This CDR3 is built from 17 residues. The CDR3 region has the DNA TGCGCCAGCAGCTTGGCCGAGGAACTAGCGGGCGCAGATACGCAGTATTTT. It is translated as CASSLAEELAGADTQYF.